What follows describes a single T cell receptor beta chain. This entry comes from a study of blood T cell repertoires in COVID-19. Study-level information: Acute-phase and convalescent COVID-19 samples originated in the United States, Italy and Spain.

Authors' processing steps: Amplification with reference gene primers provided the estimates of nucleated cell counts. Assay: immunoSEQ multiplex PCR; the TCRdb copy retains only in-frame clones and omits some. V, J and clone size derive from that table, while D and trimming were established from the DNA sequence. The sample has some 150,000 clones; roughly 90% are singletons. The CDR3 loop spans 13 amino acids. CDR1 is MDHEN and CDR2 is SYDVKM in the germline V gene. V shed 8 bases and J 2 bases; nucleotides not matched to a gene: 4. The chain joins TRBV28 to TRBJ2-3, with TRBD2 matching 7 bases. The receptor's source is a human donor in a cohort sampled during active COVID-19. The sequencing input was peripheral blood. In nucleotides, the CDR3 is TGTGCCAGCGGTCGGGGGGACACAGATACGCAGTATTTT. Its protein is CASGRGDTDTQYF.